The 10 T cell receptor beta chains listed next were all sequenced from one sample in a study of early T cells in non-severe SARS-CoV-2 infection. TCRdb fed the 5' RACE reads into MiXCR, producing one record per CDR3 protein. The sample has 55,000 to 75,000 distinct CDR3 sequences, about 12% seen once. The sample taken for sequencing was whole blood. These receptors came from an adult who was a healthcare worker with PCR-confirmed SARS-CoV-2 infection or an uninfected control (not recorded which).

This clonotype was observed at least ten times. J is TRBJ1-1 and V is TRBV5-1; D is perhaps TRBD1 (5 bases). This CDR3 comprises 13 residues. V lost 5 bases and J 3 bases, leaving 11 bases between the germline ends. Germline V CDR1 and CDR2: SGHRS, YFSETQ. CDR3 DNA: TGCGCCAGCAGGGTGGTGGGGGACACTGAAGCTTTCTTT. Translating it yields CASRVVGDTEAFF.

V and J are TRBV6-5 and TRBJ1-1; no clear D gene. Between the trimmed V and J ends, which lost 0 bases and 5 bases, there was a span of 10 bases. The CDR3 covers 14 residues. Germline V lookup: CDR1 MNHEY, CDR2 SVGAGI. CDR3 region: CASSYSRGGTEAFF. CDR3 nucleotides: TGTGCCAGCAGTTACTCACGGGGAGGGACTGAAGCTTTCTTT.

This clonotype was observed many times. The V and J genes are TRBV5-1 and TRBJ2-7; D call uncertain. V was trimmed by 2 bases and J by 0 bases, leaving 9 bases between them. Germline loops: CDR1 SGHRS, CDR2 YFSETQ. The CDR3 loop spans 14 amino acids. Written as DNA, the CDR3 is TGCGCCAGCAGCTTAGACAAGGCCTCCTACGAGCAGTACTTC. It yields the protein CASSLDKASYEQYF.

This clonotype was seen at least ten times. The genes are TRBV19 and TRBJ1-3; TRBD1 matches at 7 bases. Looked up from germline, CDR1 is LNHDA and CDR2 is SQIVND (reference sequence). Trimming took 3 bases from V and 1 from J; bases not matched to a gene: 9. The length of the CDR3 is 17 residues. The CDR3 here is CASSIRRGGISGNTIYF. Here the CDR3 DNA reads TGTGCCAGTAGTATTCGGAGAGGGGGCATTTCTGGAAACACCATATATTTT.

Many counts were recorded for this clonotype. V and J are TRBV7-9 and TRBJ1-1; D uncertain. The CDR3 is 11 amino acids. From germline, CDR1 is SEHNR and CDR2 FQNEAQ (reference sequence). The V gene lost 4 bases and the J gene lost 8 bases, with 8 bases spanning the gap. The CDR3 bases are TGTGCCAGCAGCTCCCTCGGGGAAGCTTTCTTT. Protein sequence: CASSSLGEAFF. Filled out from reference TRBV7-9 and TRBJ1-1, the complete variable domain reads DTGVSQNPRHKITKRGQNVTFRCDPISEHNRLYWYRQTLGQGPEFLTYFQNEAQLEKSRLLSDRFSAERPKGSFSTLEIQRTEQGDSAMYLCASSSLGEAFFGQGTRLTVV.

This clonotype was recorded at least ten times. The chain is built from TRBV20-1 and TRBJ1-5; D gene ambiguous. With 3 bases removed from V and 4 bases from J, the gap between germline ends came to 10 bases. The CDR3 is 13 amino acids. Germline V gene data show CDR1 as DFQATT and CDR2 as SNEGSKA (reference sequence). CDR3 DNA sequence: TGCAGTGCTAGGGGCAGTATAAATCAGCCCCAGCATTTT. Its translation is CSARGSINQPQHF.

This chain links TRBV6-5 with TRBJ1-2; possible D gene TRBD1, 5 bases. CDR3 length equals 16 residues. CDR1 and CDR2 from the germline V gene are MNHEY and SVGAGI. Trimming shortened V by 5 bases and J by 7 bases, and 23 bases separated the two germline ends. The CDR3 is CASSPESTGGFRGYTF. The CDR3 DNA is TGTGCCAGCAGTCCCGAGAGTACGGGGGGGTTTCGTGGCTACACCTTC.

This clonotype has just a few counts. This chain links TRBV7-2 with TRBJ1-6; D is undetermined. From germline, CDR1 is SGHTA and CDR2 FQGNSA. The CDR3 has 14 residues. V lost 6 bases to trimming and J lost 9 bases, with 15 bases between them. The CDR3 spells CASSPPYRGSPLHF. The CDR3 DNA sequence: TGTGCCAGCAGTCCACCCTACCGGGGTTCACCCCTCCACTTT.

This clonotype occurred many times. This chain links TRBV12-3 or TRBV12-4 with TRBJ1-2; weak D call: TRBD1 (6 bases). The V gene lost 5 bases and the J gene lost 0 bases, with 16 bases spanning the gap. CDR3 size: 16 residues. The CDR3 protein is CASSPPWGRANYGYTF. The CDR3, as DNA: TGTGCCAGCAGTCCCCCATGGGGGCGAGCTAACTATGGCTACACCTTC.

This clonotype has ten or more counts. The rearrangement joins TRBV5-4 to TRBJ2-7; D might be TRBD2 (6 bases). The germline V gene has CDR1 SGHNT and CDR2 YYREEE (reference sequence). The CDR3 covers 13 residues. The V end lost 4 bases, the J end lost 1 base, and 9 bases lay between the germline ends. The CDR3: CASSAGLSYEQYF. In nucleotides, the CDR3 is TGTGCCAGCAGCGCGGGACTTTCCTACGAGCAGTACTTC.